A selection of T cell receptor beta chains follows, all from one sample in a study of T cell repertoires in cytomegalovirus infection. TCRdb re-called the reads through MiXCR, storing one row per CDR3 protein. The table records some 350,000 distinct CDR3 sequences, roughly 20% of them present only once. Sequenced material: PBMCs. These receptors were taken from a human donor in good health (CMV status not recorded). Some clones in this sample may be carry-over from other donors' samples. The CDR3 runs from the conserved cysteine through the conserved F or W. D genes are given only for firm matches. Size tells how often a clone was seen (once, few, many) or the class of an expanded clone, and some rows leave it out.

CDR3aa: CSGLGNEQFF; CDR3nt: TGCAGTGGGCTAGGGAATGAGCAGTTCTTC; j_gene: TRBJ2-1; d_gene: -; v_gene: TRBV20-1; abundance: -
CDR3aa: CSARDPLAGETQYF; CDR3nt: TGCAGTGCTAGAGATCCTCTAGCGGGAGAGACCCAGTACTTC; j_gene: TRBJ2-5; d_gene: TRBD2; v_gene: TRBV20-1; abundance: -
CDR3aa: CSARGTQGDTQYF; CDR3nt: TGCAGTGCTAGAGGGACCCAGGGAGATACGCAGTATTTT; j_gene: TRBJ2-3; d_gene: -; v_gene: TRBV20-1; abundance: -
CDR3aa: CASRPDGEETQYF; CDR3nt: TGTGCCAGCAGACCCGACGGAGAAGAGACCCAGTACTTC; j_gene: TRBJ2-5; d_gene: -; v_gene: TRBV6-1; abundance: few
CDR3aa: CASNYGTDTQYF; CDR3nt: TGTGCCAGCAACTACGGCACAGATACGCAGTATTTT; j_gene: TRBJ2-3; d_gene: -; v_gene: TRBV11-2; abundance: -
CDR3aa: CSVRDPGLEKLFF; CDR3nt: TGCAGCGTCCGGGACCCGGGGCTGGAAAAACTGTTTTTT; j_gene: TRBJ1-4; d_gene: -; v_gene: TRBV29-1; abundance: -
CDR3aa: CASKATTDTQYF; CDR3nt: TGTGCCAGCAAGGCCACCACAGATACGCAGTATTTT; j_gene: TRBJ2-3; d_gene: -; v_gene: TRBV6-1; abundance: many
CDR3aa: CASSLSWVAGQKFF; CDR3nt: TGCGCCAGCAGCTTAAGTTGGGTGGCAGGGCAGAAGTTCTTC; j_gene: TRBJ2-1; d_gene: -; v_gene: TRBV5-1; abundance: -
CDR3aa: CASSLKEQETQYF; CDR3nt: TGCGCCAGCAGCCTGAAGGAACAAGAGACCCAGTACTTC; j_gene: TRBJ2-5; d_gene: -; v_gene: TRBV4-1; abundance: -
CDR3aa: CASSFYTGDEYNEQFF; CDR3nt: TGTGCCAGCAGTTTCTACACAGGGGACGAGTACAATGAGCAGTTCTTC; j_gene: TRBJ2-1; d_gene: TRBD1; v_gene: TRBV12-3/TRBV12-4; abundance: many
CDR3aa: CASSQESQAFF; CDR3nt: TGTGCCAGCAGCCAAGAAAGCCAAGCTTTCTTT; j_gene: TRBJ1-1; d_gene: -; v_gene: TRBV3-1; abundance: few
CDR3aa: CASSLFAGSDQPQHF; CDR3nt: TGTGCCAGCAGCTTATTTGCGGGTTCGGATCAGCCCCAGCATTTT; j_gene: TRBJ1-5; d_gene: -; v_gene: TRBV7-2; abundance: many
CDR3aa: CASSQGEAFFSYEQYF; CDR3nt: TGCGCCAGCAGCCAAGGGGAGGCATTCTTTTCCTACGAGCAGTACTTC; j_gene: TRBJ2-7; d_gene: -; v_gene: TRBV4-1; abundance: many
CDR3aa: CASKGGREYYGYTF; CDR3nt: TGTGCCAGCAAGGGGGGTAGGGAATACTATGGCTACACCTTC; j_gene: TRBJ1-2; d_gene: -; v_gene: TRBV2; abundance: few
CDR3aa: CASRASWGNQPQHF; CDR3nt: TGTGCCAGCCGGGCAAGTTGGGGCAATCAGCCCCAGCATTTT; j_gene: TRBJ1-5; d_gene: -; v_gene: TRBV12-3/TRBV12-4; abundance: -
CDR3aa: CSARDDGGLTDTQYF; CDR3nt: TGCAGTGCTAGAGATGACGGGGGCCTCACAGATACGCAGTATTTT; j_gene: TRBJ2-3; d_gene: -; v_gene: TRBV20-1; abundance: -
CDR3aa: CSATLPVPNTEAFF; CDR3nt: TGCAGTGCCACACTCCCGGTCCCGAACACTGAAGCTTTCTTT; j_gene: TRBJ1-1; d_gene: -; v_gene: TRBV20-1; abundance: many
CDR3aa: CASSEPLVVKQFF; CDR3nt: TGTGCCAGCAGCGAACCCCTGGTGGTTAAGCAGTTCTTC; j_gene: TRBJ2-1; d_gene: -; v_gene: TRBV2; abundance: -
CDR3aa: CSASGQGNYEQYF; CDR3nt: TGCAGTGCCTCGGGACAGGGGAACTACGAGCAGTACTTC; j_gene: TRBJ2-7; d_gene: TRBD1; v_gene: TRBV20-1; abundance: few
CDR3aa: CASSFPPPPDSYEQYF; CDR3nt: TGTGCCAGCAGCTTCCCCCCACCTCCGGACAGCTACGAGCAGTACTTC; j_gene: TRBJ2-7; d_gene: -; v_gene: TRBV3-1; abundance: few
CDR3aa: CASSATGWGGGELFF; CDR3nt: TGTGCCAGCAGCGCGACAGGGTGGGGCGGCGGGGAGCTGTTTTTT; j_gene: TRBJ2-2; d_gene: TRBD1; v_gene: TRBV7-6; abundance: many
CDR3aa: CAIRPGQGAMNTGELFF; CDR3nt: TGTGCCATACGGCCTGGACAGGGGGCGATGAACACCGGGGAGCTGTTTTTT; j_gene: TRBJ2-2; d_gene: TRBD1; v_gene: TRBV10-3; abundance: few
CDR3aa: CASSYTVNNEQFF; CDR3nt: TGTGCCAGCAGCTATACGGTCAACAATGAGCAGTTCTTC; j_gene: TRBJ2-1; d_gene: -; v_gene: TRBV7-6; abundance: few
CDR3aa: CASSLEGGTQYF; CDR3nt: TGTGCCAGCAGCTTAGAGGGGGGTACGCAGTATTTT; j_gene: TRBJ2-3; d_gene: -; v_gene: TRBV7-8; abundance: few
CDR3aa: CASSLAFGRERSYEQYF; CDR3nt: TGTGCCAGCAGCTTAGCGTTCGGACGGGAGAGGTCCTACGAGCAGTACTTC; j_gene: TRBJ2-7; d_gene: -; v_gene: TRBV7-2; abundance: many
CDR3aa: CASSLRTEADEKLFF; CDR3nt: TGTGCCAGCAGCTTACGGACAGAAGCGGATGAAAAACTGTTTTTT; j_gene: TRBJ1-4; d_gene: -; v_gene: TRBV7-9; abundance: -
CDR3aa: CASSSGRTGPTDTQYF; CDR3nt: TGCGCCAGCAGCTCAGGACGGACCGGCCCCACAGATACGCAGTATTTT; j_gene: TRBJ2-3; d_gene: -; v_gene: TRBV5-1; abundance: few
CDR3aa: CAISVSGEAEAFF; CDR3nt: TGTGCCATCAGTGTCTCAGGAGAGGCTGAAGCTTTCTTT; j_gene: TRBJ1-1; d_gene: -; v_gene: TRBV10-3; abundance: few
CDR3aa: CASRKGNNQPQHF; CDR3nt: TGTGCCAGCAGAAAGGGTAACAATCAGCCCCAGCATTTT; j_gene: TRBJ1-5; d_gene: -; v_gene: TRBV6-4; abundance: -
CDR3aa: CASSYPGTYEQYF; CDR3nt: TGTGCCAGCAGTTACCCCGGGACTTACGAGCAGTACTTC; j_gene: TRBJ2-7; d_gene: -; v_gene: TRBV6-6; abundance: -
CDR3aa: CASSLVREDTQYF; CDR3nt: TGTGCCAGCAGCTTAGTTCGGGAAGATACGCAGTATTTT; j_gene: TRBJ2-3; d_gene: -; v_gene: TRBV7-2; abundance: many